This is a list of T cell receptor beta chains from one sample in a study of early T cells in non-severe SARS-CoV-2 infection. TCRdb recomputed calls from the 5' RACE reads with MiXCR, one row per CDR3 protein. The repertoire includes approximately 39,000 distinct CDR3 sequences, less than 8% of them detected once, and around 25% sits in the top ten. The source was whole blood, collected at baseline. The receptors come from an adult who was a healthcare worker with PCR-confirmed SARS-CoV-2 infection or an uninfected control (not recorded which). Both conserved end residues are part of each CDR3. D genes are given only for firm matches. The listing skips clone size in some rows; elsewhere it reads once, few, many or a size class.

>TRBJ2-3|TRBD2|few|TRBV18
TGTGCCAGCTCACCAAGGACTAGCGGGAGTTCAGATACGCAGTATTTT
CASSPRTSGSSDTQYF
>TRBJ1-2|-|-|TRBV29-1
TGCAGCGCCAGGACATCCTATGGCTACACCTTC
CSARTSYGYTF
>TRBJ2-5|TRBD1|few|TRBV14
TGTGCCAGCAGCGGACGACAGGGTGCAGAGACCCAGTACTTC
CASSGRQGAETQYF
>TRBJ2-1|TRBD2|-|TRBV3-1
TGTGCCAGCAGCCCGACTAGCGGGAAATTTATTGAGCAGTTCTTC
CASSPTSGKFIEQFF
>TRBJ2-7|-|-|TRBV11-2
TGTGCCAGCAGCCCGGGACATCGCTTGATAGACACCTACGAGCAGTACTTC
CASSPGHRLIDTYEQYF
>TRBJ2-4|TRBD1|-|TRBV28
TGTGCCAGCAGAAATCAGGGGGCTGGGGGCAAAAACATTCAGTACTTC
CASRNQGAGGKNIQYF
>TRBJ2-3|-|many|TRBV29-1
TGCAGCGTTTTAAAGGAAGATACGCAGTATTTT
CSVLKEDTQYF
>TRBJ2-2|-|many|TRBV11-3
TGTGCCAGCAGCGCCCGCAGTATCAACACCGGGGAGCTGTTTTTT
CASSARSINTGELFF
>TRBJ1-5|-|-|TRBV19
TGTGCCAGTAGTCCTTATGAGGAGTGGACCCAGAGGAGGCAGCCCCAGCATTTT
CASSPYEEWTQRRQPQHF
>TRBJ2-3|-|many|TRBV20-1
TGCAGTGCTAGGGCCTCAACCGCAGATACGCAGTATTTT
CSARASTADTQYF
>TRBJ2-1|TRBD2|few|TRBV6-2/TRBV6-3
TGTGCCAGCAGTTACGGGACTAGCTACAATGAGCAGTTCTTC
CASSYGTSYNEQFF
>TRBJ1-1|TRBD1|many|TRBV6-4
TGTGCCAGCAGTGAGGGCGGACAGGGGGCAACAGCTTTCTTT
CASSEGGQGATAFF
>TRBJ1-5|-|few|TRBV28
TGTGCCAGCAATTGGGGGCAGGGTAGTCAGCCCCAGCATTTT
CASNWGQGSQPQHF
>TRBJ1-5|-|-|TRBV18
TGTGCCAGCTCCGGAGACGGAGTACTTGGGCCCCAGCATTTT
CASSGDGVLGPQHF
>TRBJ2-7|TRBD2|few|TRBV19
TGTGCCAGTAGTACCTCTCCGGGACTAGCGGGAAACGAGCAGTACTTC
CASSTSPGLAGNEQYF
>TRBJ1-1|-|-|TRBV7-2
TGTGCCAGCAGCTTAGCGCTGGGGAGGGGGGACACTGAAGCTTTCTTT
CASSLALGRGDTEAFF
>TRBJ2-2|-|-|TRBV7-3
TGTGCCAGCAGCTTACGCTGGAGCGGGGAGCTGTTTTTT
CASSLRWSGELFF
>TRBJ2-7|TRBD1|few|TRBV7-9
TGTGCCAGCAGACCCCAGGGGACAGGGGACTACGAGCAGTACTTC
CASRPQGTGDYEQYF
>TRBJ2-1|-|-|TRBV19
TGTGCCAGTAGTCTGGGGCTCAATGAGCAGTTCTTC
CASSLGLNEQFF
>TRBJ2-2|-|many|TRBV5-1
TGCGCCAGCAGCTTGCCCCTAGTCCCGGAGAGCGCCGGGGAGCTGTTTTTT
CASSLPLVPESAGELFF
>TRBJ2-3|-|few|TRBV14
TGTGCCAGCAGCCAAGTAAGAGATACGCAGTATTTT
CASSQVRDTQYF
>TRBJ1-2|-|few|TRBV14
TGTGCCAGCAGCTCGCTCAACTATGGCTACACCTTC
CASSSLNYGYTF
>TRBJ1-2|TRBD1|medium-sized|TRBV6-6
TGTGCCAGCAGGACAGGGTTCTATGGCTACACCTTC
CASRTGFYGYTF
>TRBJ2-1|-|few|TRBV2
TGTGCCAGCGGGGCAGGGTGGTACAATGAGCAGTTCTTC
CASGAGWYNEQFF
>TRBJ1-3|-|-|TRBV28
TGTGCCAGCAGGTACGACGGTAGCTCTGGAAACACCATATATTTT
CASRYDGSSGNTIYF
>TRBJ2-7|TRBD1|few|TRBV10-3
TGTGCCACGACAGGGATCCCCTACGAGCAGTACTTC
CATTGIPYEQYF
>TRBJ2-7|-|-|TRBV7-9
TGTGCCAGCAGCTTAAGCACTCCCTCCCCTGGCGAGCAGTACTTC
CASSLSTPSPGEQYF
>TRBJ1-1|-|-|TRBV7-8
TGTGCCAGCAGCTCCGGAGTGGACACTGAAGCTTTCTTT
CASSSGVDTEAFF
>TRBJ1-5|TRBD1|many|TRBV20-1
TGCAGTGCTCGGGCCAGGGGGCAAGATCAGCCCCAGCATTTT
CSARARGQDQPQHF
>TRBJ1-5|-|-|TRBV20-1
TGCAGTGCTAGTGACGGGGGCAGGGGCAATCAGCCCCAGCATTTT
CSASDGGRGNQPQHF
>TRBJ1-4|-|-|TRBV7-9
TGTGCCAGCAGCCCACAGGGAAACCTTGGTGGACTGTTTTTT
CASSPQGNLGGLFF
>TRBJ1-1|TRBD1|few|TRBV6-5
TGTGCCAGCAGTCCTTTAGGGACAGGGGGCATGAACACTGAAGCTTTCTTT
CASSPLGTGGMNTEAFF
>TRBJ2-5|TRBD1|many|TRBV24-1
TGTGCCACCAGTCTAACAGGGGACCGCCAAGAGACCCAGTACTTC
CATSLTGDRQETQYF
>TRBJ1-1|-|many|TRBV28
TGTGCCAGCGGCCCCCAGAGCTCTGAAGCTTTCTTT
CASGPQSSEAFF
>TRBJ2-7|TRBD1|-|TRBV28
TGTGCCAGCAGTCTCGCCGGGACAGGGGGCTTCTACGAGCAGTACTTC
CASSLAGTGGFYEQYF
>TRBJ1-1|TRBD1|medium-sized|TRBV2
TGTGCCAGCGCGGGACAGGGGGCAACTGAAGCTTTCTTT
CASAGQGATEAFF
>TRBJ1-4|-|many|TRBV6-5
TGTGCCAGCAGCGGGACGGGGAATGAAAAACTGTTTTTT
CASSGTGNEKLFF